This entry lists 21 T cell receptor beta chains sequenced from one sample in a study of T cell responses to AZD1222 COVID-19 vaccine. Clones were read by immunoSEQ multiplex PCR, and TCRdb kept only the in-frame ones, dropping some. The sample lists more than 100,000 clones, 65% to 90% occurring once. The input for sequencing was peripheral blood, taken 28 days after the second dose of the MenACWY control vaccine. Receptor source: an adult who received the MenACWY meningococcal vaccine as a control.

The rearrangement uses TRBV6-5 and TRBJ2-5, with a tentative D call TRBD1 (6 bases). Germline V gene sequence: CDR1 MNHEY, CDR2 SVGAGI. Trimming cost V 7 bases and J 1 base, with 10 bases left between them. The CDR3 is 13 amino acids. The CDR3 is CASKMDSQETQYF. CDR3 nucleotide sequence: TGTGCCAGCAAGATGGACAGCCAAGAGACCCAGTACTTC.

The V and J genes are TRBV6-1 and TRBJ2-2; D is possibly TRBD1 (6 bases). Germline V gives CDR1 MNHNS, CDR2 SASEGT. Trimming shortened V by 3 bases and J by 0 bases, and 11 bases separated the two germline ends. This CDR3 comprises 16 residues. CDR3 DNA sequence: TGTGCCAGCAGTGAGGGGGCAGAACCGAACACCGGGGAGCTGTTTTTT. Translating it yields CASSEGAEPNTGELFF.

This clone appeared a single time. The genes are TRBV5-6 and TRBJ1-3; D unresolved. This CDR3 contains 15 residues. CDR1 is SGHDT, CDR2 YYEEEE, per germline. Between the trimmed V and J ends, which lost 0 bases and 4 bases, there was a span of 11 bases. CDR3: CASSLGRTAGNTIYF. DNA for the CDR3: TGTGCCAGCAGCTTGGGCAGGACGGCGGGAAACACCATATATTTT.

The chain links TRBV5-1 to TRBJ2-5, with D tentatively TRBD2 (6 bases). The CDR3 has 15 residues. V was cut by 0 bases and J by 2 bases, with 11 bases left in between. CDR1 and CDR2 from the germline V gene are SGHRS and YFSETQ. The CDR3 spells CASSLAGGTQETQYF. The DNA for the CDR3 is TGCGCCAGCAGCTTGGCCGGTGGGACTCAAGAGACCCAGTACTTC.

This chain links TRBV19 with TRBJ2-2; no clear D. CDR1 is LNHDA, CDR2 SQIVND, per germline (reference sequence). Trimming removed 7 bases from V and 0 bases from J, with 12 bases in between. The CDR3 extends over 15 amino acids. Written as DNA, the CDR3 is TGTGCCAGTATTCAAGATTCACCGAACACCGGGGAGCTGTTTTTT. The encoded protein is CASIQDSPNTGELFF.

The CDR3 nucleotides are TGTGCCAGCAGCTACGGACAGGGGGCCTCGGCCAACGTCCTGACTTTC. It is translated as CASSYGQGASANVLTF. The rearrangement uses TRBV2 and TRBJ2-6; 11 bases fit TRBD1. Germline V gene sequence: CDR1 SNHLY, CDR2 FYNNEI. Trimming took 6 bases from V and 6 from J; bases not matched to a gene: 7. The CDR3 loop spans 16 amino acids. Combining the CDR3 with reference TRBV2 and TRBJ2-6 gives the whole variable domain EPEVTQTPSHQVTQMGQEVILRCVPISNHLYFYWYRQILGQKVEFLVSFYNNEISEKSEIFDDQFSVERPDGSNFTLKIRSTKLEDSAMYFCASSYGQGASANVLTFGAGSRLTVL.

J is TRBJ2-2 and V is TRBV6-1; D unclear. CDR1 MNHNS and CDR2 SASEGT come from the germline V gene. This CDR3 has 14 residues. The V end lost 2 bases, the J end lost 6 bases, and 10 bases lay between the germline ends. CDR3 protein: CASSEWLPPGELFF. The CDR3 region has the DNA TGTGCCAGCAGTGAATGGCTTCCCCCCGGGGAGCTGTTTTTT.

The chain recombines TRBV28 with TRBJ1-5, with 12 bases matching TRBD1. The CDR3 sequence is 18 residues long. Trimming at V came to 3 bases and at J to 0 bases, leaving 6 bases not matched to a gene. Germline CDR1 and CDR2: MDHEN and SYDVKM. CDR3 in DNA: TGTGCCAGCAGTTTCGGGACAGGGGGCCCTATTAGCAATCAGCCCCAGCATTTT. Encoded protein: CASSFGTGGPISNQPQHF.

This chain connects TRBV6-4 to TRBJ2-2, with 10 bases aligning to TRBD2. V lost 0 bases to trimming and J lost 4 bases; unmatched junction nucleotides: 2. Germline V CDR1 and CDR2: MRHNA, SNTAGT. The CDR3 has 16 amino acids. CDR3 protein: CASSDSSGGATGELFF. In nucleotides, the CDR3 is TGTGCCAGCAGTGACTCAAGCGGGGGGGCCACCGGGGAGCTGTTTTTT.

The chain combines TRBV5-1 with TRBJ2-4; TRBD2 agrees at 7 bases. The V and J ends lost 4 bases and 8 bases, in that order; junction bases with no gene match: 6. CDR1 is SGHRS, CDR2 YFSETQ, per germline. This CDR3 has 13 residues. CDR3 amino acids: CASSPGGTHIQYF. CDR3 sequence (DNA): TGCGCCAGCAGCCCCGGGGGGACGCACATTCAGTACTTC.

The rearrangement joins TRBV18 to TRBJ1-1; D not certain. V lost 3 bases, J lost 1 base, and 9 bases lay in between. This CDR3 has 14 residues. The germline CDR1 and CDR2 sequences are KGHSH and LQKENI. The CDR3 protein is CASSPHNENTEAFF. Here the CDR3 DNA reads TGTGCCAGCTCACCCCACAACGAGAACACTGAAGCTTTCTTT.

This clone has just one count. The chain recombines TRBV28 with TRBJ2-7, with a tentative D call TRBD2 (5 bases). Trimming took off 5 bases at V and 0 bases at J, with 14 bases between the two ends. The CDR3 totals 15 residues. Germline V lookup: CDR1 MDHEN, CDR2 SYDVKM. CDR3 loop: CASSPKGGGSYEQYV. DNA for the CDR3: TGTGCCAGCAGTCCCAAGGGTGGAGGCTCCTACGAGCAGTACGTC.

CDR3: CASTARVDYGYTF. The CDR3 DNA reads TGTGCCAGCACCGCGCGGGTAGACTATGGCTACACCTTC. The V gene is TRBV2, the J gene TRBJ1-2; D is unresolved. The CDR3 consists of 13 residues. The V gene's germline CDR1 is SNHLY and CDR2 FYNNEI. V lost 7 bases to trimming and J lost 3 bases, with 12 bases between them. Full variable domain (missing parts from reference TRBV2 and TRBJ1-2): EPEVTQTPSHQVTQMGQEVILRCVPISNHLYFYWYRQILGQKVEFLVSFYNNEISEKSEIFDDQFSVERPDGSNFTLKIRSTKLEDSAMYFCASTARVDYGYTFGSGTRLTVV.

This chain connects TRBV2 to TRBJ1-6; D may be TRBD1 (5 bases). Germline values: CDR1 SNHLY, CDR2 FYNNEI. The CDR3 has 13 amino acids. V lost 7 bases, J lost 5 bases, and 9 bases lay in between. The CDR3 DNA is TGTGCCAGCAATTTAGGGGATAATTCACCCCTCCACTTT. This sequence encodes CASNLGDNSPLHF.

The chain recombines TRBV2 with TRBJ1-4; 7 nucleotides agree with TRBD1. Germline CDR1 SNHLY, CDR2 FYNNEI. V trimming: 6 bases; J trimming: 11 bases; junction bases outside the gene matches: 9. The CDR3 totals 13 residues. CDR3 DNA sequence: TGTGCCAGCAGACCAGGGGGAGCGGGGAAACTGTTTTTT. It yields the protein CASRPGGAGKLFF.

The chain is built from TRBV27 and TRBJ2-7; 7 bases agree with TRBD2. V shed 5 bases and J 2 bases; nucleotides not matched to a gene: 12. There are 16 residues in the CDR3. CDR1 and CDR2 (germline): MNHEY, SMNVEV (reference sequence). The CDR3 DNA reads TGTGCCAGCAGTCCCTGGACTAGACTGGCCCCCTACGAGCAGTACTTC. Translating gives CASSPWTRLAPYEQYF.

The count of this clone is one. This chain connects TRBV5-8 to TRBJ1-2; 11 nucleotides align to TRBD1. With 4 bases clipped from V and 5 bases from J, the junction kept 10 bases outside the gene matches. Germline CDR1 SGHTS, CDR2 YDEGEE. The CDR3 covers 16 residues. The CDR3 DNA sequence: TGTGCCAGCAGCCCCGGGTCGGACAGGGGGCTTTATGGCTACACCTTC. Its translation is CASSPGSDRGLYGYTF.

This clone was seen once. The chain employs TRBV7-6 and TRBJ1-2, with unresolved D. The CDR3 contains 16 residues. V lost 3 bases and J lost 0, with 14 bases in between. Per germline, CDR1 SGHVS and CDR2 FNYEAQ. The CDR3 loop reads CASSLIAQTANYGYTF. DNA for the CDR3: TGTGCCAGCAGCTTGATTGCACAGACGGCTAACTATGGCTACACCTTC.

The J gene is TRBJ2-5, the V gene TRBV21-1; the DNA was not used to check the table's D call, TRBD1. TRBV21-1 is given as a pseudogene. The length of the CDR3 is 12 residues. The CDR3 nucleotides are TGTGCCAGTCAGAAGTACCAAGAGACCCAGTACTTC. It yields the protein CASQKYQETQYF.

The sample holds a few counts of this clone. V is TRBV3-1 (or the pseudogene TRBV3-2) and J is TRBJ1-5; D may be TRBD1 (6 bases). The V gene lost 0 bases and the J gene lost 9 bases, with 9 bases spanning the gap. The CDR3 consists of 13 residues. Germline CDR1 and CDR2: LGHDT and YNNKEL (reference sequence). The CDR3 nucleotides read TGTGCCAGCAGCCAAGACAGGGGTGGGCCCCAGCATTTT. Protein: CASSQDRGGPQHF.

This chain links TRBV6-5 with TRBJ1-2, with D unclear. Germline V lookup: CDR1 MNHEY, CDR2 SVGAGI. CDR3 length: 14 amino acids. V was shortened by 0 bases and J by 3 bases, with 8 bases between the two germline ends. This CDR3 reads CASSYSRADYGYTF. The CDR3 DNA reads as TGTGCCAGCAGTTACTCCCGGGCAGACTATGGCTACACCTTC.